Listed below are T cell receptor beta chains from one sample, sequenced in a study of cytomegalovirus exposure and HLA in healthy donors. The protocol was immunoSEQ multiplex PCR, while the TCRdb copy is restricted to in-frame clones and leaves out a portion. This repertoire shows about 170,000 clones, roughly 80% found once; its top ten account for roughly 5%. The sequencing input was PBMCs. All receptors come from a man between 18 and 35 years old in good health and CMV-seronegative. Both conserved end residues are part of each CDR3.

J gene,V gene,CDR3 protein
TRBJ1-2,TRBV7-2,CASSPTRTGGNYGYTF
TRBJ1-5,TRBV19,CASSIMGAGNQPQHF
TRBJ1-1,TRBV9,CASSPEGGRLDEAFF
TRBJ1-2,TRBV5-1,CASSLEQSYGYTF
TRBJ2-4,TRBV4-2,CASSQDGLREGPAKNIQYF
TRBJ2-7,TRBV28,CASSLANSYEQYF
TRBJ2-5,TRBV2,CASSATWEQYF
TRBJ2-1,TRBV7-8,CASSLAASGTTYNEQFF
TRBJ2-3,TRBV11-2,CASSYLPLADTDTQYF
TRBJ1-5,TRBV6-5,CASSSQGALQPQHF
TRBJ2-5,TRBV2,CASSVGLAGVGETQYF
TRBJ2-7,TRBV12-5,CASGSGGEYEQYF
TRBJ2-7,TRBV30,CAWSVLGPSYEQYF
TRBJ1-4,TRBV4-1,CASSQWRGEKLFF
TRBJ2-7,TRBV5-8,CASSPQGLLGEQYF
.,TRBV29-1,CSVEDPGSGLYEQYF
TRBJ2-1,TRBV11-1,CASTFLLGEEQFF
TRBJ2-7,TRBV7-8,CASSFSGKSSYEQYF
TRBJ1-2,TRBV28,CASSRYRGPSYGYTF
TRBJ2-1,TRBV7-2,CASSLARYNEQFF
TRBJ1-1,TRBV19,CASSRAYTEAFF
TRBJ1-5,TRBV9,CASSVSGGSNQPQHF
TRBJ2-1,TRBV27,CASSLAAPTSGRYNEQFF
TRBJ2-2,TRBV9,CASSVGASGRTGELFF
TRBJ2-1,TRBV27,CASSLVRERDDEQFF
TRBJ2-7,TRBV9,CASSVGLAGDRFYEQYF
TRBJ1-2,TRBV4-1,CASSQSDSLGYGYTF
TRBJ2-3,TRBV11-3,CASSAGVGTDTQYF
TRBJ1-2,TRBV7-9,CASTNSGTGGGYTF
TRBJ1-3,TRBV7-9,CASSLDFLRRPRSSTIYF
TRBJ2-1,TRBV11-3,CASKSGWINEQFF
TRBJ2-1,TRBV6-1,CASSELSTISYNEQFF
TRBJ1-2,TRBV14,CASSQLTGFYGYTF
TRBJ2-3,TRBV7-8,CASSRQGPDTQYF
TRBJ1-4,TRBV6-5,CASSRGRGTPKLFF
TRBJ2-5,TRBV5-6,CASSLFLTVQETQYF
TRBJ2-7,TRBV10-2,CASTPWGGAKTYEQYF
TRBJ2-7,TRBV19,CASSAAGGFYEQYF
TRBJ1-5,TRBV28,CASSLATGSNQPQHF
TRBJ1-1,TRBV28,CASSLTGTMNTEAFF
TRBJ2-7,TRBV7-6,CASSLVSASGRGEQYF
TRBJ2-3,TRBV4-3,CASSQVQAGTDTQYF
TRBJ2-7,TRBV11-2,CASSLPFGTSHEQYF
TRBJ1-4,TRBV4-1,CASSQDADRGEKLFF
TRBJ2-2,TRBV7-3,CASSLTYTGELFF
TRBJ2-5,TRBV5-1,CASSLDIPGTGRSGETQYF
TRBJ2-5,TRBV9,CASSVVGLAWEETQYF
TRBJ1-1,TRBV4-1,CASSQGVNHRGLTEAFF
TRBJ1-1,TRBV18,CASSQGQNTEAFF
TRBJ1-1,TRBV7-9,CASSLFDRGEAFF
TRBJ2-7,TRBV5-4,CASSLEAGRGYEQYF
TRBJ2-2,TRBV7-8,CASSFVLREFAAGELFF
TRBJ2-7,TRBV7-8,CASSFGGRRPGGYEQYF
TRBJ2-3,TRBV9,CASSVNSFTDTQYF